The 27 T cell receptor beta chains presented below share a single source sample, sequenced in a study of sequential checkpoint blockade in melanoma. Profiled with immunoSEQ multiplex PCR; TCRdb holds only in-frame clones, not every one. The profile shows over 9,500 clones, less than 75% of them singletons. Noted treatment: randomized to nivolumab then ipilimumab (arm A) or the reverse (arm B). The sequences come from CD8+ T cells sorted from blood (inferred from file names), collected from a patient given nivolumab and ipilimumab in sequence. The receptors come from a human donor with melanoma.

This clone came up once. V usage is TRBV19 and J usage is TRBJ2-5, with 8 bases aligning to TRBD2. Germline values: CDR1 LNHDA, CDR2 SQIVND (reference sequence). The V gene end was trimmed by 6 bases and the J gene end by 1 base; junction bases not matched to a gene: 7. The CDR3 has 15 amino acids. In nucleotides, the CDR3 is TGTGCCAGTAGGCCTGGACTAGCCACCCAAGAGACCCAGTACTTC. Protein: CASRPGLATQETQYF. Supplemented by reference TRBV19 and TRBJ2-5, the full variable domain reads DGGITQSPKYLFRKEGQNVTLSCEQNLNHDAMYWYRQDPGQGLRLIYYSQIVNDFQKGDIAEGYSVSREKKESFPLTVTSAQKNPTAFYLCASRPGLATQETQYFGPGTRLLVL.

This chain uses TRBV28 with TRBJ1-1, with D unclear. Germline lookup yields CDR1 MDHEN and CDR2 SYDVKM. Between the trimmed V and J ends, which lost 5 bases and 8 bases, there was a span of 12 bases. CDR3 length: 12 amino acids. CDR3 in amino acids: CASSPNSIEAFF. CDR3 sequence (DNA): TGTGCCAGCAGTCCCAACAGCATAGAAGCTTTCTTT.

The rearrangement links TRBV6-5 to TRBJ2-1; 7 bases agree with TRBD2. The length of the CDR3 is 16 residues. After removal of 0 bases from V and 4 bases from J, the junction contained 6 bases not matched to a gene. The germline V gene has CDR1 MNHEY and CDR2 SVGAGI. CDR3 sequence: CASSYSGGSIYNEQFF. DNA for the CDR3: TGTGCCAGCAGTTACTCGGGCGGGAGTATTTACAATGAGCAGTTCTTC.

The CDR3 here is CASGLVDTYEQYF. The CDR3 DNA reads TGTGCTAGTGGTTTGGTCGATACCTACGAGCAGTACTTC. The chain has TRBV12-5 and TRBJ2-5, with D unresolved. The end of the DNA is better explained by TRBJ2-7, so the J call may be wrong. Germline V gene lookup returns CDR1 LGHNT and CDR2 FRNRAP. The length of the CDR3 is 13 residues.

This chain connects TRBV5-1 to TRBJ1-1, with TRBD1 as a possible D gene (6 bases). The V end was cut by 0 bases, the J end by 0 bases, with 12 bases between. The CDR3 spans 16 residues. From germline, CDR1 is SGHRS and CDR2 YFSETQ. CDR3 coding DNA: TGCGCCAGCAGCTTGGAAGGGACAATTATGAACACTGAAGCTTTCTTT. Translating it yields CASSLEGTIMNTEAFF.

This clone was detected once. Other DNA sequences from this sample encode an identical CDR3 as well. The chain's CDR3 is CASSLEGGRTEAFF. CDR3 sequence (DNA): TGTGCCAGCAGCTTAGAAGGGGGAAGGACTGAAGCTTTCTTT. The chain employs TRBV7-9 and TRBJ1-1; TRBD1 might be the D (6 bases). CDR3 length: 14 amino acids. Germline CDR1 reads SEHNR; CDR2 reads FQNEAQ (reference sequence). The V gene lost 1 base and the J gene lost 5 bases, with 11 bases spanning the gap.

The CDR3 region has the DNA TGTGCCAGCAGCCCAGGGCTGATATCTTACTCCTACGAGCAGTACTTC. Protein product: CASSPGLISYSYEQYF. This sequence joins TRBV27 and TRBJ2-7; D perhaps matches TRBD1 (5 bases). CDR1 is MNHEY and CDR2 is SMNVEV in the germline V gene (reference sequence). Trimming pared 6 bases from V and 0 bases from J, leaving 18 bases between. The CDR3 sequence is 16 residues long.

The genes are TRBV11-3 and TRBJ2-7; D is unclear. Trimming left V 4 bases short and J 0 bases short, with 7 bases between. Germline V gene sequence: CDR1 SGHNT, CDR2 YENEEA. The CDR3 is made up of 13 amino acids. CDR3 region: CASSSASSYEQYF. For the CDR3, the DNA is TGTGCCAGCAGCTCAGCGAGCTCCTACGAGCAGTACTTC.

Details on this clone: The junction departs from the called germline gene at one end, perhaps through a read error. This rearrangement joins TRBV2 to TRBJ2-3; the match to TRBD2 covers 9 bases. The germline V gene has CDR1 SNHLY and CDR2 FYNNEI. There are 14 residues in the CDR3. CDR3 region: CASREAGGIDTQYF. CDR3 DNA sequence: TGTGCCAGCAGAGAAGCGGGAGGAATAGATACGCAGTATTTT.

This clone is judged medium-sized. This sample also contains other DNA sequences that code for the same CDR3. This chain joins TRBV7-6 and TRBJ2-2, with unresolved D. CDR3 length: 15 amino acids. The V end was cut by 1 base, the J end by 4 bases, with 10 bases between. The germline V gene encodes CDR1 SGHVS and CDR2 FNYEAQ. CDR3 sequence: CASSLGTAPTGELFF. The DNA for the CDR3 is TGTGCCAGCAGCTTAGGCACAGCCCCCACCGGGGAGCTGTTTTTT.

The chain joins TRBV9 to TRBJ2-5, with 9 bases lining up with TRBD1. This CDR3 is 17 amino acids long. Germline CDR1 reads SGDLS; CDR2 reads YYNGEE. V trimming: 4 bases; J trimming: 5 bases; junction bases outside the gene matches: 15. The CDR3, as DNA: TGTGCCAGCAGCACACGGCCGGGACAGGGAATAACGGAGACCCAGTACTTC. It yields the protein CASSTRPGQGITETQYF.

The V call is TRBV6-5, the J call TRBJ1-2; D is undetermined. CDR3 length equals 16 residues. CDR1 and CDR2 from the germline V gene are MNHEY and SVGAGI. V shed 4 bases and J shed 2 bases, with 17 bases lying between them. The CDR3 protein is CASSLAIVGRNYGYTF. DNA of the CDR3: TGTGCCAGCAGTTTAGCGATCGTCGGACGGAACTATGGCTACACCTTC.

The chain is built from TRBV7-2 and TRBJ2-4, with 10 bases that match TRBD1. Per the germline V gene, CDR1 is SGHTA and CDR2 is FQGNSA. This CDR3 spans 15 amino acids. The junction had 1 base not matched to a gene; V was cut back by 2 bases and J by 3 bases. Here the CDR3 DNA reads TGTGCCAGCAGCTTAAGGGACAGGGGCAAAAACATTCAGTACTTC. Translated: CASSLRDRGKNIQYF.

A few counts support this clone. This chain links TRBV2 with TRBJ2-7, with 8 positions matching TRBD2. V shed 6 bases and J 3 bases; nucleotides not matched to a gene: 10. Germline CDR1 reads SNHLY; CDR2 reads FYNNEI. CDR3 length equals 15 residues. In DNA form, the CDR3 reads TGTGCCAGCAGCCCCTCGGTAGCGGGGATCTACGAGCAGTACTTC. Its translation: CASSPSVAGIYEQYF. Full variable domain (outside the CDR3, taken from reference TRBV2 and TRBJ2-7): EPEVTQTPSHQVTQMGQEVILRCVPISNHLYFYWYRQILGQKVEFLVSFYNNEISEKSEIFDDQFSVERPDGSNFTLKIRSTKLEDSAMYFCASSPSVAGIYEQYFGPGTRLTVT.

The chain joins TRBV28 to TRBJ1-2; 7 bases fit TRBD1. This CDR3 has 13 residues. The junction had 5 bases not matched to a gene; V was cut back by 3 bases and J by 7 bases. CDR1 MDHEN and CDR2 SYDVKM come from the germline V gene. The CDR3 spells CASSFQGEVGYTF. In nucleotides, the CDR3 is TGTGCCAGCAGTTTCCAGGGGGAAGTTGGCTACACCTTC.

Only a few counts were recorded for this clone. The gene calls are TRBV28 and TRBJ1-3; D might be TRBD1 (5 bases). Germline CDR1 is MDHEN and CDR2 is SYDVKM. The germline V and J ends were trimmed by 3 bases and 0 bases, with 12 bases remaining between them. The CDR3 runs 16 residues. As DNA, the CDR3 is TGTGCCAGCAGTTTTAGGGGAAGTCTCTCTGGAAACACCATATATTTT. Translating it yields CASSFRGSLSGNTIYF.

The chain has TRBV7-6 and TRBJ2-1; TRBD2 aligns across 11 bases. J lost 5 bases, V lost 5 bases, and 11 bases had no gene match. Germline V gene lookup returns CDR1 SGHVS and CDR2 FNYEAQ. The CDR3 has 17 residues. The CDR3 DNA follows: TGTGCCAGCAGCCCCCCTGATAGCGGGAGGGGTAACAATGAGCAGTTCTTC. It yields the protein CASSPPDSGRGNNEQFF.

This clone occurred a few times. The chain couples TRBV9 to TRBJ2-5; 16 bases match TRBD2. V lost 4 bases and J lost 5; bases outside the gene matches: 8. Germline CDR1 SGDLS, CDR2 YYNGEE. This CDR3 comprises 17 residues. In DNA, the CDR3 is TGTGCCAGCAGCCCCGGGACTAGCGGGGGGGGCTGGGAGACCCAGTACTTC. Its protein product is CASSPGTSGGGWETQYF.

The chain combines TRBV7-2 with TRBJ1-6; D may be TRBD1 (6 bases). Germline V gene lookup returns CDR1 SGHTA and CDR2 FQGNSA. V lost 3 bases, J lost 7 bases, and 13 bases lay in between. This CDR3 has 15 amino acids. As DNA, the CDR3 is TGTGCCAGCAGCTTGCTACAGGGATACAATTCACCCCTCCACTTT. Its translation is CASSLLQGYNSPLHF.

This clone appeared a single time. The V call is TRBV19, the J call TRBJ1-2, with D possibly matching TRBD1 (5 bases). The CDR3 contains 16 residues. The V gene's germline CDR1 is LNHDA and CDR2 SQIVND (reference sequence). The V end lost 1 base, the J end lost 0 bases, and 12 bases lay between the germline ends. CDR3 region: CASSIGRGGANYGYTF. DNA of the CDR3: TGTGCCAGTAGTATAGGGCGGGGGGGAGCTAACTATGGCTACACCTTC. Looking up the rest from reference TRBV19 and TRBJ1-2 gives the full variable domain: DGGITQSPKYLFRKEGQNVTLSCEQNLNHDAMYWYRQDPGQGLRLIYYSQIVNDFQKGDIAEGYSVSREKKESFPLTVTSAQKNPTAFYLCASSIGRGGANYGYTFGSGTRLTVV.

This clone was recorded a few times. The V gene is TRBV27, the J gene TRBJ2-3; 8 bases are a match to TRBD2. Germline trimming cut 8 bases from V and 4 bases from J; bases unmatched to any gene: 14. CDR1 and CDR2 from the germline V gene are MNHEY and SMNVEV (reference sequence). There are 16 residues in the CDR3. Written as DNA, the CDR3 is TGTGCCAGCTCACCCATCAAGGCGGGAGGCTCAGATACGCAGTATTTT. Translating gives CASSPIKAGGSDTQYF.

In its sample, this clone was seen once. V and J are TRBV5-6 and TRBJ2-3, with 7 bases fitting TRBD2. CDR3 length: 13 amino acids. J was trimmed by 3 bases and V by 4 bases; bases with no gene match: 2. The germline V gene encodes CDR1 SGHDT and CDR2 YYEEEE. CDR3 in amino acids: CASSLGLTDTQYF. The CDR3 nucleotides read TGTGCCAGCAGCCTGGGACTAACAGATACGCAGTATTTT.

In its sample, this clone ranks as medium-sized. The missing conserved phenylalanine or tryptophan at the end of this CDR3 makes a read error likely. The DNA is omitted, as the CDR3 cannot be located on it reliably, and the CDR3 follows TCRdb's listing. The rearrangement joins TRBV21-1 to TRBJ2-7; whether TRBD2, the table's D call, matches the DNA was not checked. TRBV21-1 has pseudogene status. Both ends counted, the CDR3 spans 12 residues. The chain's CDR3 is CASSKEEREKDL.

The chain couples TRBV6-5 to TRBJ2-1; 14 bases are shared with TRBD2. The CDR3 totals 14 residues. Germline V gene data show CDR1 as MNHEY and CDR2 as SVGAGI. V gave up 7 bases and J gave up 10 bases; unmatched junction bases: 6. The CDR3 sequence is CASMGTSGSWEQFF. As DNA, the CDR3 is TGTGCCAGCATGGGGACTAGCGGGAGTTGGGAGCAGTTCTTC.

This clone has more than one count but fewer than ten. This sequence joins TRBV6-6 and TRBJ1-5; a weak D match, TRBD1 (6 bases). This CDR3 comprises 16 residues. Germline loops: CDR1 MNHNY, CDR2 SVGAGI (reference sequence). The ends were cut back, 5 bases at V and 8 bases at J, with 22 bases in the middle. CDR3 bases: TGTGCCAGCAGTCTCAGCAGGGGCCTTCCGAACGAGCCCCAGCATTTT. Its protein product is CASSLSRGLPNEPQHF.

This clone was counted a few times. The chain employs TRBV6-5 and TRBJ2-1, with 11 bases identical to TRBD2. CDR1 and CDR2 (germline): MNHEY, SVGAGI. Trimming removed 5 bases from V and 9 bases from J; junction bases left unmatched: 6. The CDR3 has 14 residues. The DNA of the CDR3 is TGTGCCAGCAGTATTAGCGGGGGGGCAAGTGAGCAGTTCTTC. This encodes CASSISGGASEQFF.

In this sample, this clone turned up a few times. The V and J genes are TRBV9 and TRBJ1-1; 7 bases are shared with TRBD1. Germline CDR1 SGDLS, CDR2 YYNGEE. This CDR3 is 14 amino acids long. Trimming took 4 bases from V and 3 from J; bases not matched to a gene: 6. The CDR3 sequence: CASSLAGTDTEAFF. CDR3 DNA: TGTGCCAGCAGCTTAGCCGGGACAGACACTGAAGCTTTCTTT.